This paragraph covers one T cell receptor beta chain sequence. These data are taken from a study of blood T cell repertoires in COVID-19. The length of the CDR3 is 19 residues. V dropped 1 base and J dropped 2 bases, with 20 bases sitting between them. CDR1 is SGHAT and CDR2 is FQNNGV in the germline V gene. Assay used: immunoSEQ multiplex PCR; TCRdb lists only in-frame clones, some missing. The sample records under 300,000 clones, roughly 88% being singletons. This TCR was recovered from a woman aged 35 to 49 with acute COVID-19. V is TRBV11-2 and J is TRBJ2-2; possibly TRBD2 for D (6 bases). Sequencing was performed on PBMCs or T cells enriched from blood (not recorded which). CDR3 nucleotide sequence: TGTGCCAGCAGCTTAGCCCGCCTACTAGCAAGCACCAACACCGGGGAGCTGTTTTTT. This sequence encodes CASSLARLLASTNTGELFF.